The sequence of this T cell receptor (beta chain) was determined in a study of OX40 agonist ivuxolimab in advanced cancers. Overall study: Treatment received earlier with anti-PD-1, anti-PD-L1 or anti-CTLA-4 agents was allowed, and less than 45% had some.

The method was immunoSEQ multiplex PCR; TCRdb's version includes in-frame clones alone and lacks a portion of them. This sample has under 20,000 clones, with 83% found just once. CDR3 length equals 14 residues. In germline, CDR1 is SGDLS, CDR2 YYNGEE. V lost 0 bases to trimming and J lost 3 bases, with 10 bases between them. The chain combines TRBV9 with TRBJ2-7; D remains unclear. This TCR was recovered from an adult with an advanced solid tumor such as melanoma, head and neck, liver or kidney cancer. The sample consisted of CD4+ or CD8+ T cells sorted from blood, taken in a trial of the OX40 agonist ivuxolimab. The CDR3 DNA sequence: TGTGCCAGCAGCGTAGCTACTTCGGGCTACGAGCAGTACTTC. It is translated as CASSVATSGYEQYF.